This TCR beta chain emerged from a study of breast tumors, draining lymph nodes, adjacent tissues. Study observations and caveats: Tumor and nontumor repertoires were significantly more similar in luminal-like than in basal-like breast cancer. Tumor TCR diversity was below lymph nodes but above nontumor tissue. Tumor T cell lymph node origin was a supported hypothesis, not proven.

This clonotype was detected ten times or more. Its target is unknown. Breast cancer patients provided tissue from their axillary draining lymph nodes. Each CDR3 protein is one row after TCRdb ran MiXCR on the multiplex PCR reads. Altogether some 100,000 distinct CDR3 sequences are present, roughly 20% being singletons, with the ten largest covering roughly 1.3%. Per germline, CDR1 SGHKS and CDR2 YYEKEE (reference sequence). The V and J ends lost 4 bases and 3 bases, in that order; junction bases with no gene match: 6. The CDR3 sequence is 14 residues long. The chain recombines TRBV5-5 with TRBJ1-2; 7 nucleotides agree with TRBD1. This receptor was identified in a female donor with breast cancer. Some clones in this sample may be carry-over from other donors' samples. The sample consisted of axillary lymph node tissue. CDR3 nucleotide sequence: TGTGCCAGCAGCCCGGGCGGACAGGACTATGGCTACACCTTC. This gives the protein CASSPGGQDYGYTF. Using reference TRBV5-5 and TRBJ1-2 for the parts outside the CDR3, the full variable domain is DAGVTQSPTHLIKTRGQQVTLRCSPISGHKSVSWYQQVLGQGPQFIFQYYEKEERGRGNFPDRFSARQFPNYSSELNVNALLLGDSALYLCASSPGGQDYGYTFGSGTRLTVV.